These 32 T cell receptor beta chains came from one sample sequenced in a study of PD-1 blockade in classical Hodgkin lymphoma. Sample time point: cycle 4 day 1 (C4D1), after 5 to 7 weeks of nivolumab. Every patient relapsed after autologous stem cell transplantation, and brentuximab vedotin exposure varied. Repertoires were generated with immunoSEQ multiplex PCR, while TCRdb's copy carries only in-frame clones and drops some. The sample holds 25,000 to 35,000 clones; about 70% are singletons and the top ten take 3.5% to 4%. The sequences come from peripheral blood mononuclear cells (PBMCs), collected before the fourth cycle of nivolumab. These receptors all stem from a human donor with classical Hodgkin lymphoma.

The gene calls are TRBV27 and TRBJ1-3, with 10 bases aligning to TRBD1. The CDR3 has 15 amino acids. The J segment lost 4 bases and the V segment lost 5 bases, leaving 5 bases of the junction unmatched. The germline V gene has CDR1 MNHEY and CDR2 SMNVEV (reference sequence). CDR3 region: CASSVGTGVGNTIYF. The CDR3 bases are TGTGCCAGCAGTGTCGGGACAGGGGTAGGAAACACCATATATTTT.

This clone turned up a few times. Here the CDR3 DNA reads TGTGCCAGCAGCCCGAACCGGGACAGGGTAGGCGAGACCCAGTACTTC. Translation: CASSPNRDRVGETQYF. The gene calls are TRBV9 and TRBJ2-5; 9 bases match TRBD1. The CDR3 is made up of 16 amino acids. Germline CDR1 is SGDLS and CDR2 is YYNGEE. V dropped 4 bases and J dropped 5; count of bases not matched to a gene: 12. The full variable domain, rest sourced from reference TRBV9 and TRBJ2-5, is DSGVTQTPKHLITATGQRVTLRCSPRSGDLSVYWYQQSLDQGLQFLIQYYNGEERAKGNILERFSAQQFPDLHSELNLSSLELGDSALYFCASSPNRDRVGETQYFGPGTRLLVL.

The chain recombines TRBV5-6 with TRBJ2-1; no clear D gene. With 1 base removed from V and 3 bases from J, the gap between germline ends came to 8 bases. The CDR3 loop spans 14 amino acids. Germline V lookup: CDR1 SGHDT, CDR2 YYEEEE. The CDR3 protein is CASSLYSYYNEQFF. The DNA for the CDR3 is TGTGCCAGCAGCTTGTACTCATACTACAATGAGCAGTTCTTC.

The chain combines TRBV27 with TRBJ2-7; D assignment may be TRBD1 or TRBD2 (5 bases each). Germline V gene sequence: CDR1 MNHEY, CDR2 SMNVEV (reference sequence). The CDR3 contains 14 residues. Trimming left V 5 bases short and J 2 bases short, with 13 bases between. The CDR3 bases are TGTGCCAGCAGTCCCCGTCCGGGGCCCTACGAGCAGTACTTC. It is translated as CASSPRPGPYEQYF.

The V call is TRBV10-3, the J call TRBJ2-1, with D unresolved. Per germline, CDR1 ENHRY and CDR2 SYGVKD. The V end was cut by 3 bases, the J end by 6 bases, with 18 bases between. The CDR3 extends over 16 amino acids. The CDR3 sequence is CAISESRADTFNEQFF. CDR3 DNA: TGTGCCATCAGTGAATCTAGGGCAGACACTTTCAATGAGCAGTTCTTC.

The genes are TRBV10-1 and TRBJ2-1; 7 bases align to TRBD2. This CDR3 is built from 15 residues. Germline V gives CDR1 WNHNN, CDR2 SYGVQD (reference sequence). Trimming took 9 bases from V and 6 from J; bases not matched to a gene: 14. The CDR3 protein is CASILKGGETNEQFF. The CDR3 nucleotides read TGCGCCAGTATACTTAAGGGAGGGGAAACCAATGAGCAGTTCTTC.

In its sample, this clone was seen a few times. The V gene is TRBV5-1, the J gene TRBJ2-2; D may be TRBD2 (5 bases). This CDR3 has 16 amino acids. CDR1 is SGHRS and CDR2 is YFSETQ in the germline V gene. V lost 1 base and J lost 5, with 15 bases in between. This CDR3 reads CASSLLSSYGTGELFF. Here the CDR3 DNA reads TGCGCCAGCAGCTTGCTCTCTAGCTACGGGACCGGGGAGCTGTTTTTT.

This sequence joins TRBV4-3 and TRBJ2-7, with TRBD1 matching 7 bases. The CDR3 runs 16 residues. V was pared by 3 bases and J by 0 bases, with 8 bases of the junction left unmatched. Germline loops: CDR1 LGHNA, CDR2 YSLEER. For the CDR3, the DNA is TGCGCCAGCAGCCAGCTAAGACAGGGAGCCTCCTACGAGCAGTACTTC. The encoded protein is CASSQLRQGASYEQYF.

V usage is TRBV4-3 and J usage is TRBJ1-4; D remains ambiguous. CDR1 and CDR2 (germline): LGHNA, YSLEER. The V and J ends lost 3 bases and 7 bases respectively, with 12 bases between them. The CDR3 covers 14 residues. The CDR3 loop is CASSQEYSPEKLFF. As DNA, the CDR3 is TGCGCCAGCAGCCAGGAGTACAGCCCTGAAAAACTGTTTTTT.

The chain links TRBV7-9 to TRBJ1-1, with a weak D call TRBD1 (5 bases). This CDR3 contains 13 residues. Germline V gene data show CDR1 as SEHNR and CDR2 as FQNEAQ (reference sequence). V shed 5 bases and J shed 4 bases, with 11 bases lying between them. The chain's CDR3 is CASSSGTGTEAFF. The CDR3 DNA reads as TGTGCCAGCAGCAGCGGGACGGGCACTGAAGCTTTCTTT.

This clone was seen more than once but under ten times. V gene TRBV4-3 combines with J gene TRBJ2-1, with TRBD2 matching over 9 bases. Germline values: CDR1 LGHNA, CDR2 YSLEER. J was trimmed by 4 bases and V by 0 bases; bases with no gene match: 7. The CDR3 spans 17 residues. The CDR3 loop reads CASSQDLETSGYNEQFF. The CDR3 DNA reads TGCGCCAGCAGCCAAGATCTCGAGACTAGCGGATACAATGAGCAGTTCTTC.

The chain links TRBV27 to TRBJ1-1, with TRBD1 matching 9 bases. The V gene's germline CDR1 is MNHEY and CDR2 SMNVEV (reference sequence). CDR3 length equals 13 residues. V dropped 6 bases and J dropped 8; count of bases not matched to a gene: 7. CDR3 protein: CASRPSGTGEAFF. CDR3 sequence (DNA): TGTGCCAGCAGGCCCTCTGGGACAGGGGAAGCTTTCTTT.

CDR3 amino acids: CAWNRISYEQYF. The CDR3 DNA is TGTGCCTGGAACAGGATCTCCTACGAGCAGTACTTC. The gene calls are TRBV30 and TRBJ2-7, with D possibly TRBD1 on 5 matching bases. V lost 4 bases, J lost 0 bases, and 7 bases lay in between. The CDR3 runs 12 residues. CDR1 GTSNPN and CDR2 SVGIG come from the germline V gene (reference sequence).

For the CDR3, the DNA is TGTGCCAGTAAAGACTTCGGAAGAAACACCATATATTTT. Its translation: CASKDFGRNTIYF. The J gene is TRBJ1-3, the V gene TRBV19; unclear D gene. Trimming left V 7 bases short and J 5 bases short, with 12 bases between. The CDR3 length is 13 residues. Germline values: CDR1 LNHDA, CDR2 SQIVND (reference sequence).

J is TRBJ1-1 and V is TRBV6-5, with D perhaps matching TRBD1 (5 bases). The germline V gene encodes CDR1 MNHEY and CDR2 SVGAGI. With 6 bases removed from V and 1 base from J, the gap between germline ends came to 12 bases. The CDR3 has 14 amino acids. The CDR3 here is CASSRDRQNTEAFF. The CDR3 nucleotides are TGTGCCAGCAGCCGAGACAGACAGAACACTGAAGCTTTCTTT.

The count of this clone is one. The rearrangement uses TRBV27 and TRBJ2-5, with 7 bases matching TRBD2. V lost 5 bases, J lost 5 bases, and 14 bases stayed unmatched. Germline lookup yields CDR1 MNHEY and CDR2 SMNVEV (reference sequence). This CDR3 contains 16 residues. For the CDR3, the DNA is TGTGCCAGCAGTAGCCCGGGGCGCGGGAGTGGGGAGACCCAGTACTTC. Translation: CASSSPGRGSGETQYF.

V is TRBV9 and J is TRBJ2-7, with 8 positions matching TRBD2. Per germline, CDR1 SGDLS and CDR2 YYNGEE. Trimming cost V 3 bases and J 2 bases; bases outside gene matches: 7. The CDR3 runs to 15 residues. CDR3 nucleotides: TGTGCCAGCAGCGCCTCCGGGAGGGGCCCCTACGAGCAGTACTTC. Translated: CASSASGRGPYEQYF.

This chain links TRBV5-6 with TRBJ2-1; D may be TRBD2 (5 bases). This CDR3 comprises 15 residues. V was trimmed by 4 bases and J by 9 bases, leaving 20 bases between them. Germline-derived CDR1 and CDR2 are SGHDT and YYEEEE. CDR3 DNA sequence: TGTGCCAGCAGCAGCACCGAAGCGGACGTGGCTGAGCAGTTCTTC. Translation: CASSSTEADVAEQFF.

For the CDR3, the DNA is TGCGCCAGCTCCCTAGCGGGGGTAAACTACGAGCAGTACTTC. It encodes CASSLAGVNYEQYF. The chain links TRBV10-2 to TRBJ2-7, with 10 bases lining up with TRBD2. From germline, CDR1 is WSHSY and CDR2 SAAADI. There are 14 residues in the CDR3. The junction had 7 bases not matched to a gene; V was cut back by 8 bases and J by 3 bases.

The chain carries TRBV27 and TRBJ2-3; D unresolved. Germline values: CDR1 MNHEY, CDR2 SMNVEV (reference sequence). The CDR3 spans 15 residues. The V and J ends lost 2 bases and 3 bases respectively, with 12 bases between them. CDR3 sequence: CASSLEGLGTDTQYF. The DNA of the CDR3 is TGTGCCAGCAGTTTAGAAGGGTTGGGAACAGATACGCAGTATTTT.

The chain is built from TRBV27 and TRBJ2-7, with unresolved D. The germline V and J ends were trimmed by 5 bases and 0 bases, with 11 bases remaining between them. The CDR3 is 14 residues long. The germline gives CDR1 MNHEY, CDR2 SMNVEV (reference sequence). The chain's CDR3 is CASSLSWSSYEQYF. The CDR3 coding sequence is TGTGCCAGCAGTCTTAGCTGGAGCTCCTACGAGCAGTACTTC.

As DNA, the CDR3 is TGTGCCAGCAGCCGCCTGGACAGGGGGCAAGAGACCCAGTACTTC. Translated, it gives CASSRLDRGQETQYF. The J gene is TRBJ2-5, the V gene TRBV7-2; 10 bases agree with TRBD1. The CDR3 totals 15 residues. The V and J ends lost 5 bases and 2 bases, in that order; junction bases with no gene match: 5. Per germline, CDR1 SGHTA and CDR2 FQGNSA.

The rearrangement joins TRBV5-4 to TRBJ2-5; no clear D. The germline CDR1 and CDR2 sequences are SGHNT and YYREEE (reference sequence). The CDR3 covers 13 residues. V lost 4 bases and J 1 base, leaving 8 bases between the germline ends. CDR3 sequence (DNA): TGTGCCAGCAGCCCCGTCGCCCAAGAGACCCAGTACTTC. It is translated as CASSPVAQETQYF.

The V and J genes are TRBV6-5 and TRBJ2-7; D ambiguous. The CDR3 extends over 13 amino acids. Germline V lookup: CDR1 MNHEY, CDR2 SVGAGI. V was trimmed by 2 bases and J by 1 base, leaving 6 bases between them. The CDR3 is CASSYRQSYEQYF. The CDR3 DNA reads TGTGCCAGCAGTTACCGGCAGTCCTACGAGCAGTACTTC.

This clone has only one observation. The chain combines TRBV5-1 with TRBJ1-1, with 8 bases fitting TRBD1. This CDR3 is built from 14 residues. V was clipped by 4 bases and J by 1 base; unmatched bases: 3. Germline V gene lookup returns CDR1 SGHRS and CDR2 YFSETQ. The CDR3 reads CASSPGQANTEAFF. In DNA, the CDR3 is TGCGCCAGCAGCCCGGGACAGGCGAACACTGAAGCTTTCTTT.

This clone was seen a few times. The rearrangement joins TRBV7-9 to TRBJ2-2; TRBD1 might be the D (6 bases). The germline V and J ends were trimmed by 6 bases and 5 bases, with 16 bases remaining between them. The CDR3 runs 15 residues. Germline CDR1 SEHNR, CDR2 FQNEAQ (reference sequence). The CDR3 DNA reads as TGTGCCAGCAGACCAGGACAGTTTGGAACCGGGGAGCTGTTTTTT. Encoded protein: CASRPGQFGTGELFF.

The chain employs TRBV7-2 and TRBJ2-3, with 8 bases lining up with TRBD2. The CDR3 spans 15 residues. Germline trimming cut 3 bases from V and 4 bases from J; bases unmatched to any gene: 6. Germline lookup yields CDR1 SGHTA and CDR2 FQGNSA. The CDR3 nucleotides are TGTGCCAGCAGCTTGGACGGGGGGGAACCAGATACGCAGTATTTT. Its translation is CASSLDGGEPDTQYF.

The CDR3: CASSPGQGAAEAFF. The CDR3 nucleotides read TGTGCCAGCAGCCCAGGACAGGGGGCGGCTGAAGCTTTCTTT. The rearrangement uses TRBV7-2 and TRBJ1-1; the match to TRBD1 covers 11 bases. The CDR3 spans 14 residues. CDR1 SGHTA and CDR2 FQGNSA come from the germline V gene. After removal of 5 bases from V and 6 bases from J, the junction contained 5 bases not matched to a gene.

This clone appeared once. V is TRBV10-3 and J is TRBJ1-1, with TRBD1 matching 8 bases. The CDR3 loop spans 14 amino acids. Germline values: CDR1 ENHRY, CDR2 SYGVKD. After removal of 6 bases from V and 3 bases from J, the junction contained 6 bases not matched to a gene. The CDR3 DNA reads TGTGCCATCAGCCGACAGGGGCGGGACACTGAAGCTTTCTTT. Translation: CAISRQGRDTEAFF.

V and J are TRBV5-1 and TRBJ2-7, with a possible D match to TRBD2 (7 bases). From germline, CDR1 is SGHRS and CDR2 YFSETQ. V dropped 2 bases and J dropped 1 base, with 10 bases sitting between them. This CDR3 spans 14 amino acids. CDR3 residues: CASSLRGGSYEQYF. The DNA of the CDR3 is TGCGCCAGCAGCTTAAGGGGGGGTTCCTACGAGCAGTACTTC. The whole variable domain, filled in from reference TRBV5-1 and TRBJ2-7, reads KAGVTQTPRYLIKTRGQQVTLSCSPISGHRSVSWYQQTPGQGLQFLFEYFSETQRNKGNFPGRFSGRQFSNSRSEMNVSTLELGDSALYLCASSLRGGSYEQYFGPGTRLTVT.

The gene calls are TRBV28 and TRBJ1-5; 9 bases are a match to TRBD1. The germline V gene has CDR1 MDHEN and CDR2 SYDVKM. The V gene end was trimmed by 6 bases and the J gene end by 6 bases; junction bases not matched to a gene: 9. The CDR3 contains 15 residues. The CDR3 sequence: CASSSGQGRIQPQHF. The CDR3 region has the DNA TGTGCCAGCAGCTCCGGACAGGGGAGGATTCAGCCCCAGCATTTT.

The chain carries TRBV7-9 and TRBJ2-7; TRBD2 matches at 7 bases. The ends lost 5 bases at V and 6 bases at J; junction bases unmatched: 10. The CDR3 is 14 residues long. Per germline, CDR1 SEHNR and CDR2 FQNEAQ (reference sequence). This chain's CDR3 is CASSTSSVAGEQYF. The CDR3 coding sequence is TGTGCCAGCAGCACCTCTAGCGTAGCGGGCGAGCAGTACTTC.